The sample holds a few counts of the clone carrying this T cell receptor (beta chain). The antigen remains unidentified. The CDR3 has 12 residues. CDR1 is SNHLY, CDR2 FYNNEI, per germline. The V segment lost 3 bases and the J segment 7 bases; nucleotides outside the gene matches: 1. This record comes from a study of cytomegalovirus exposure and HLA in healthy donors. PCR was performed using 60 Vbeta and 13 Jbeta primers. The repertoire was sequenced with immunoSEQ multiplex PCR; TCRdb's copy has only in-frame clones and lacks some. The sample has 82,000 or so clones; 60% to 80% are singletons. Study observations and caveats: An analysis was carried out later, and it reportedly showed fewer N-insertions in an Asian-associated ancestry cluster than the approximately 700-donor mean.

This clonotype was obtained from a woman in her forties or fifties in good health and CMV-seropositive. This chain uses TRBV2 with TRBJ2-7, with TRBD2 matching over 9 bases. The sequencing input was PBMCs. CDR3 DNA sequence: TGTGCCAGCAGTGAGGCGGGGGGGGAGCAGTACTTC. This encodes CASSEAGGEQYF.